This is a list of T cell receptor beta chains from one sample in a study of blood T cell repertoires in COVID-19. TCRdb's copy holds only in-frame clones and misses some; the assay was immunoSEQ multiplex PCR. Of roughly 230,000 clones detected, around 82% appear once; the ten largest clones hold about 3%. Sequenced input: PBMCs or T cells enriched from blood (not recorded which). The receptors come from a man in his forties or fifties who had recovered from COVID-19. The CDR3 runs from the conserved cysteine through the conserved F or W. Each record gives: J gene, D gene, V gene, clone size, CDR3 protein, CDR3 DNA. A D gene is named only where the DNA matches it firmly. Not all rows give a size; the values are once, few, many and, for expanded clones, a class.

j_gene: TRBJ1-4; d_gene: TRBD1; v_gene: TRBV28; abundance: few; CDR3aa: CASRRDRLNEKLFF; CDR3nt: TGTGCCAGCAGACGGGACAGGCTCAATGAAAAACTGTTTTTT
j_gene: TRBJ2-1; d_gene: TRBD2; v_gene: TRBV19; abundance: .; CDR3aa: CASSPRAAGGRNEQFF; CDR3nt: TGTGCCAGTAGCCCCCGGGCAGCGGGAGGGCGAAATGAGCAGTTCTTC
j_gene: TRBJ1-1; d_gene: .; v_gene: TRBV4-1; abundance: .; CDR3aa: CASSQWGQSGRGVPNTEAFF; CDR3nt: TGCGCCAGCAGCCAATGGGGCCAATCCGGTCGGGGGGTCCCTAACACTGAAGCTTTCTTT
j_gene: TRBJ2-4; d_gene: .; v_gene: TRBV27; abundance: .; CDR3aa: CASSWLAPNGAKNIQYF; CDR3nt: TGTGCCAGCAGTTGGTTAGCACCCAACGGGGCCAAAAACATTCAGTACTTC
j_gene: TRBJ1-4; d_gene: .; v_gene: TRBV18; abundance: .; CDR3aa: CASSPRRTDEKLFF; CDR3nt: TGTGCCAGCTCACCCCGCAGAACCGATGAAAAACTGTTTTTT
j_gene: TRBJ2-2; d_gene: TRBD1; v_gene: TRBV3-1/TRBV3-2; abundance: .; CDR3aa: CASGRDRSTGELFF; CDR3nt: TGTGCCAGCGGACGGGACAGATCCACCGGGGAGCTGTTTTTT
j_gene: TRBJ1-4; d_gene: .; v_gene: TRBV6-1; abundance: once; CDR3aa: CASSEVRGQFEKLFF; CDR3nt: TGTGCCAGCAGTGAAGTGCGGGGCCAATTTGAAAAACTGTTTTTT
j_gene: TRBJ1-3; d_gene: .; v_gene: TRBV7-9; abundance: .; CDR3aa: CASSLMSYSGNTIYF; CDR3nt: TGTGCCAGCAGCTTAATGTCCTACTCTGGAAACACCATATATTTT
j_gene: TRBJ1-2; d_gene: .; v_gene: TRBV7-9; abundance: .; CDR3aa: CASSTGVQQEVNGYTF; CDR3nt: TGTGCCAGCAGCACGGGAGTTCAGCAGGAGGTAAATGGCTACACCTTC
j_gene: TRBJ2-3; d_gene: TRBD2; v_gene: TRBV2; abundance: .; CDR3aa: CASSEARLAGADTQYF; CDR3nt: TGTGCCAGCAGTGAAGCCCGACTAGCGGGAGCAGATACGCAGTATTTT
j_gene: TRBJ1-4; d_gene: .; v_gene: TRBV9; abundance: .; CDR3aa: CASSVQGATNEKLFF; CDR3nt: TGTGCCAGCAGCGTACAGGGTGCGACTAATGAAAAACTGTTTTTT
j_gene: TRBJ2-2; d_gene: TRBD2; v_gene: TRBV5-4; abundance: .; CDR3aa: CASSLGGLAGVTGELFF; CDR3nt: TGTGCCAGCAGCTTGGGGGGACTAGCGGGAGTTACCGGGGAGCTGTTTTTT
j_gene: TRBJ2-2; d_gene: TRBD2; v_gene: TRBV9; abundance: once; CDR3aa: CASTPRGDTGELFF; CDR3nt: TGTGCCAGCACCCCACGGGGGGACACCGGGGAGCTGTTTTTT
j_gene: TRBJ1-2; d_gene: TRBD1; v_gene: TRBV15; abundance: .; CDR3aa: CATSSSGTAYGYTF; CDR3nt: TGTGCCACCAGCAGCTCTGGGACAGCATATGGCTACACCTTC